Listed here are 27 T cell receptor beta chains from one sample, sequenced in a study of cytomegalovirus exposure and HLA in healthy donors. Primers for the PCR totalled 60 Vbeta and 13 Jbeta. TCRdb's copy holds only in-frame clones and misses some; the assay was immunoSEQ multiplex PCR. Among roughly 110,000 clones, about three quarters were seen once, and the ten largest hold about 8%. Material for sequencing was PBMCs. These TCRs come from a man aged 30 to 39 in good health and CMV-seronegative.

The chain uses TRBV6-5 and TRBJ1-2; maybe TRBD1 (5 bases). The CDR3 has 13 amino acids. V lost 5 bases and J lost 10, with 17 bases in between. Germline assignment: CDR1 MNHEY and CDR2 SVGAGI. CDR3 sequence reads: CASSPHVGGVYTF. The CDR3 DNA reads TGTGCCAGCAGTCCGCACGTGGGGGGGGTCTACACCTTC.

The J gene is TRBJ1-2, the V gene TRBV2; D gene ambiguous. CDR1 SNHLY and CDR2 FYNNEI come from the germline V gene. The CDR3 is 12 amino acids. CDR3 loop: CASGPFGHGYTF. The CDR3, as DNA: TGTGCATCAGGCCCATTCGGCCATGGCTACACCTTC.

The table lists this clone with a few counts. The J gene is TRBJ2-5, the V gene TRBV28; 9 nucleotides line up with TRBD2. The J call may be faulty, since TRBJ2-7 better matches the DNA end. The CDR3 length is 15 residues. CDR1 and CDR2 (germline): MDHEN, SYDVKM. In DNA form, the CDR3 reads TGTGCCAGCAGTTTATTCGGCGGGGGGGCGTACGAGCAGTACTTC. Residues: CASSLFGGGAYEQYF.

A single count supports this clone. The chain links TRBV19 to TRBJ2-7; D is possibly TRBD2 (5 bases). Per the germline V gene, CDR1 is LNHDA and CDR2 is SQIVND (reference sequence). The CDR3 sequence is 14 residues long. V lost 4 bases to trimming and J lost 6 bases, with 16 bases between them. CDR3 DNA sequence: TGTGCCAGTAGTACGGAGGAACACTTTGCCGAGCAGTACTTC. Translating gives CASSTEEHFAEQYF.

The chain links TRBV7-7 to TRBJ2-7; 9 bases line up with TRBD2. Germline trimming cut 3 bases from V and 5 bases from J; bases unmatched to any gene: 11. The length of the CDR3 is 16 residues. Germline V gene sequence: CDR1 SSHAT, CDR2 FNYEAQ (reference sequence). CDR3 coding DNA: TGTGCCAGCAGCTTCTCCGCAAGCGGGAGGAACCACGAGCAGTACTTC. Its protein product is CASSFSASGRNHEQYF.

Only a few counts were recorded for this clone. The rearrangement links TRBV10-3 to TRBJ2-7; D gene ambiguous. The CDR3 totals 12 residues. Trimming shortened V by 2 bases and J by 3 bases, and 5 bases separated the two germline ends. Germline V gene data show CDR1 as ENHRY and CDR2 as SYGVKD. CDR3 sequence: CAISEDNYEQYF. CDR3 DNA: TGTGCCATCAGTGAGGACAACTACGAGCAGTACTTC.

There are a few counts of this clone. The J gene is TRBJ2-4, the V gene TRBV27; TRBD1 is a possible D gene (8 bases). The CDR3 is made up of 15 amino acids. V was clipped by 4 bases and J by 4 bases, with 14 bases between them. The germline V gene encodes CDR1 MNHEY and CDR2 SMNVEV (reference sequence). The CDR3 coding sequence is TGTGCCAGCAGTTCGATACAGGGGGGGAAAAACATTCAGTACTTC. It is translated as CASSSIQGGKNIQYF.

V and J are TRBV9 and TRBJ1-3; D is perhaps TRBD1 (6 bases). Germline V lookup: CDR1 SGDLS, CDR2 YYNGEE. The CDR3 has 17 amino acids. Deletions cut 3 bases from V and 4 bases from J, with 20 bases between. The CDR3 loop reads CASSALDSTSAGNTIYF. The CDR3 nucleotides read TGTGCCAGCAGCGCCCTGGACAGTACTAGTGCGGGAAACACCATATATTTT.

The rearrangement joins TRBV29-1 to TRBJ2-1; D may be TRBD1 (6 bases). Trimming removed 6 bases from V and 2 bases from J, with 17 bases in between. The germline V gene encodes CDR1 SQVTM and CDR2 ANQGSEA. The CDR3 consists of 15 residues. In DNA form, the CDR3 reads TGCAGCGTCCATGAACAGGGTATCACCTACAATGAGCAGTTCTTC. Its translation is CSVHEQGITYNEQFF.

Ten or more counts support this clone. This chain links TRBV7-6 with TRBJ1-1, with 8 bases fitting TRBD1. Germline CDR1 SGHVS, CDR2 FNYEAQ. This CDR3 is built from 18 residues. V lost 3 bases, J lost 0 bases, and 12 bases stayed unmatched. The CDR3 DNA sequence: TGTGCCAGCAGCTTGAAATGGACAGGGCCCCCTATGAACACTGAAGCTTTCTTT. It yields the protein CASSLKWTGPPMNTEAFF.

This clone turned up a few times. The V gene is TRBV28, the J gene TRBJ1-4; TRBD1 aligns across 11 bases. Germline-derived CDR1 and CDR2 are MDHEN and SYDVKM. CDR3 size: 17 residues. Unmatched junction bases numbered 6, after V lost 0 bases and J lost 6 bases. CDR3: CASSLWIRTGGDEKLFF. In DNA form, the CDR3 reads TGTGCCAGCAGTTTATGGATCCGGACAGGGGGCGATGAAAAACTGTTTTTT.

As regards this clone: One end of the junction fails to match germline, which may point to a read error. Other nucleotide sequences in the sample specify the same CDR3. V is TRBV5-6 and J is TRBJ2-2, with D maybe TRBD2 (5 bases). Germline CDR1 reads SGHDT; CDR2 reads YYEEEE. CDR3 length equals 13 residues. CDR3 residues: CASSLFSAGELFF. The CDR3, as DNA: TGTGCCAGCAGCTTGTTCTCGGCCGGGGAGCTGTTTTTC.

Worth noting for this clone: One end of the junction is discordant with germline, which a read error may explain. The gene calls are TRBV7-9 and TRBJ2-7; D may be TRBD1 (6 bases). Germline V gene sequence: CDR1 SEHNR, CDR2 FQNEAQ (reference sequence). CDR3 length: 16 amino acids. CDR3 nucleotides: TGTGCCAGCAGCCTAGCCCAGGGGTCGTTTGCCTACGAGCAGTACTTC. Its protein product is CASSLAQGSFAYEQYF. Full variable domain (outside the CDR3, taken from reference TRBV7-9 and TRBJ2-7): DTGVSQNPRHKITKRGQNVTFRCDPISEHNRLYWYRQTLGQGPEFLTYFQNEAQLEKSRLLSDRFSAERPKGSFSTLEIQRTEQGDSAMYLCASSLAQGSFAYEQYFGPGTRLTVT.

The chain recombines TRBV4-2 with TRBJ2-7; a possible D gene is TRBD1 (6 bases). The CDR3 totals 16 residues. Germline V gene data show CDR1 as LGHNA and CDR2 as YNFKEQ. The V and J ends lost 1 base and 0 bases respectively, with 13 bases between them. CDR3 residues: CASSQGRGRGSYEQYF. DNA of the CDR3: TGTGCCAGCAGCCAAGGTCGGGGCAGGGGCTCCTACGAGCAGTACTTC.

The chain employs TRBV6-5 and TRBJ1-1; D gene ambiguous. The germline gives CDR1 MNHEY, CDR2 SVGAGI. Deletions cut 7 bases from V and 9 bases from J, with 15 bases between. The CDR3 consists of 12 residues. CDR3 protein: CASILPTGKAFF. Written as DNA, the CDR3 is TGTGCCAGCATCCTCCCCACGGGAAAAGCTTTCTTT.

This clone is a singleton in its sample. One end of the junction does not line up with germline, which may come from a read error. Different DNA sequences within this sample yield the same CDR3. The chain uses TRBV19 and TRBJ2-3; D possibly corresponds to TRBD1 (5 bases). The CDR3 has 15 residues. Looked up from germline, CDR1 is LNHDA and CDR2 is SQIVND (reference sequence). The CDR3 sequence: CASSIGAAATDTQYF. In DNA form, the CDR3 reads TGTGCCAGCAGTATAGGGGCAGCTGCCACAGATACGCAGTATTTT.

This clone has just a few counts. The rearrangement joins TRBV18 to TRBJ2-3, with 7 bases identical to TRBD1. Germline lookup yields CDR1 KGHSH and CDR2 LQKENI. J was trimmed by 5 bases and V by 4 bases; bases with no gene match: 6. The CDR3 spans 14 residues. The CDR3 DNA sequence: TGTGCCAGCTCACTTGGACAGGCGGGAGATACGCAGTATTTT. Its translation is CASSLGQAGDTQYF.

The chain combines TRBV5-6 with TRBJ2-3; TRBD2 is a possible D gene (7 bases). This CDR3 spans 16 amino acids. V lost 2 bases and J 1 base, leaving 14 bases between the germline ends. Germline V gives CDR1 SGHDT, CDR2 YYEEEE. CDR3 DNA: TGTGCCAGCAGCTTAGCGGGGCGGGGGCGCACAGATACGCAGTATTTT. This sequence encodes CASSLAGRGRTDTQYF.

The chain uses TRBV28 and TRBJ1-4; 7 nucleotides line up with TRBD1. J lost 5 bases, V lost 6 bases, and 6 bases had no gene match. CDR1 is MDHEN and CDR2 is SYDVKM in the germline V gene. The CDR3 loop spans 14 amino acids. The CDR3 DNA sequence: TGTGCCAGCAGCCGACAGGGAGGAAATGAAAAACTGTTTTTT. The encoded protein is CASSRQGGNEKLFF.

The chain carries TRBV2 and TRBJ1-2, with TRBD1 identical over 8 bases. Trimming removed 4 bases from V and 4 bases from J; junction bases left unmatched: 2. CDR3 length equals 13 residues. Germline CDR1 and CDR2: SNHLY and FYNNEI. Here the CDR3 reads CASSGTGGYGYTF. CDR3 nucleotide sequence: TGTGCCAGCAGTGGCACAGGGGGCTATGGCTACACCTTC.

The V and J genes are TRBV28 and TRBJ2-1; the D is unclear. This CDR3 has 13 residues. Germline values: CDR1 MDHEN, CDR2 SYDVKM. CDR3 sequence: CANPPQNYNEQFF. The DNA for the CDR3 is TGTGCTAACCCTCCCCAGAACTACAATGAGCAGTTCTTC. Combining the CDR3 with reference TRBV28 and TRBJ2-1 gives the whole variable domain DVKVTQSSRYLVKRTGEKVFLECVQDMDHENMFWYRQDPGLGLRLIYFSYDVKMKEKGDIPEGYSVSREKKERFSLILESASTNQTSMYLCANPPQNYNEQFFGPGTRLTVL.

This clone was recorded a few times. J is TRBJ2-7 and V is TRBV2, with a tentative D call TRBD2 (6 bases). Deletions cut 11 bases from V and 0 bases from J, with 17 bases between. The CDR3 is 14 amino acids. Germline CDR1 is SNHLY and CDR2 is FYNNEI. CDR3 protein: CAGSGDPYSYEQYF. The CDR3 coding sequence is TGTGCCGGGTCGGGGGATCCTTACTCCTACGAGCAGTACTTC.

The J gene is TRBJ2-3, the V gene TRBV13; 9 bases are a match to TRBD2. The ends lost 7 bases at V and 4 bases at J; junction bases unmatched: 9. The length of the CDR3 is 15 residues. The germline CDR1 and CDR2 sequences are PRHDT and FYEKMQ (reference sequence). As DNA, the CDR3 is TGTGCCAGCACCCCGGCTAGCGGGAAATCAGATACGCAGTATTTT. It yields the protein CASTPASGKSDTQYF. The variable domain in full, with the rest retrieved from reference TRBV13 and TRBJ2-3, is AAGVIQSPRHLIKEKRETATLKCYPIPRHDTVYWYQQGPGQDPQFLISFYEKMQSDKGSIPDRFSAQQFSDYHSELNMSSLELGDSALYFCASTPASGKSDTQYFGPGTRLTVL.

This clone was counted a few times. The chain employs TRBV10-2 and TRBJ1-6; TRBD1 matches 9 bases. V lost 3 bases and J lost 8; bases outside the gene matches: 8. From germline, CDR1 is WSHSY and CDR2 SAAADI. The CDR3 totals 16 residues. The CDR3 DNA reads TGCGCCAGCAGTGACGGGATGGACAGGGGTTATTCACCCCTCCACTTT. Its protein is CASSDGMDRGYSPLHF.

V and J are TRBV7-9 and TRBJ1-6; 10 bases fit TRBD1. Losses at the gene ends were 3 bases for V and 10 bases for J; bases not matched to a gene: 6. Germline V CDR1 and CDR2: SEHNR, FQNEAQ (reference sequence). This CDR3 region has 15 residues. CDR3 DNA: TGTGCCAGCAGCTTCGACCGGGACAGGGGATCACCCCTCCACTTT. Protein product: CASSFDRDRGSPLHF.

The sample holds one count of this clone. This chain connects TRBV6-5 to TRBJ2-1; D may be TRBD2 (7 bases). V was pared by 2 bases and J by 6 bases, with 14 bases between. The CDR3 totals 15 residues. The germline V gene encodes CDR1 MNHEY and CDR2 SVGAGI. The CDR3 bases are TGTGCCAGCAGTTACGAAGGGGGGGGTGGCAATGAGCAGTTCTTC. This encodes CASSYEGGGGNEQFF.

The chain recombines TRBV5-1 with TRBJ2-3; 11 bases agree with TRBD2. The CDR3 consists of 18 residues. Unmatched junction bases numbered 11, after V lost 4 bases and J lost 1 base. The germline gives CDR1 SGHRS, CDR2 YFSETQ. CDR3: CASSPGRIAGGGTDTQYF. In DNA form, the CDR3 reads TGCGCCAGCAGCCCGGGACGGATAGCGGGAGGGGGCACAGATACGCAGTATTTT.